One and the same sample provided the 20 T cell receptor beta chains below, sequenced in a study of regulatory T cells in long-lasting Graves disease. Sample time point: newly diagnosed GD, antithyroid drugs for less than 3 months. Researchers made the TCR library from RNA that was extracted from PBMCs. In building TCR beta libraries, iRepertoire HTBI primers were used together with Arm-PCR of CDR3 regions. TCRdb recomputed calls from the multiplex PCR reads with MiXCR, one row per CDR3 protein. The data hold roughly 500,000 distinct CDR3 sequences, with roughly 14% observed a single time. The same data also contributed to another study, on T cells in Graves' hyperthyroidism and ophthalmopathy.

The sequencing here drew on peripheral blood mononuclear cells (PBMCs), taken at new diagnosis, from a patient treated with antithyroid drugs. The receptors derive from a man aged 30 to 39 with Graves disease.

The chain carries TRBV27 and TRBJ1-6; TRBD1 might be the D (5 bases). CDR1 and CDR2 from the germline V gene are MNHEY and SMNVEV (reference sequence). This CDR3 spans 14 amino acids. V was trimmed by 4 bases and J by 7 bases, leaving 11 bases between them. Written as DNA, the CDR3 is TGTGCCAGCAGTTCCGGGACTCTAAATTCACCCCTCCACTTT. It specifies CASSSGTLNSPLHF.

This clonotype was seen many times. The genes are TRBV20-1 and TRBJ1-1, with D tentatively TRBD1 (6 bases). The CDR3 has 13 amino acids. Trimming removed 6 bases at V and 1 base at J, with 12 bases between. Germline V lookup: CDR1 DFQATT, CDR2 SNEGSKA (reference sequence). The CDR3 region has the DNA TGCAGTGCCGGGACATCAGGGAACACTGAAGCTTTCTTT. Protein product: CSAGTSGNTEAFF.

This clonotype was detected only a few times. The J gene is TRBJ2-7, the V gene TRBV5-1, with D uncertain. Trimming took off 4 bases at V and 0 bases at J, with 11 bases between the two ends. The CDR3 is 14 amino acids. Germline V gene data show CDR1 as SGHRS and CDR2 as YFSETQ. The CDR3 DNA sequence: TGCGCCAGCAGCCCCTTGGACGGCTCCTACGAGCAGTACTTC. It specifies CASSPLDGSYEQYF.

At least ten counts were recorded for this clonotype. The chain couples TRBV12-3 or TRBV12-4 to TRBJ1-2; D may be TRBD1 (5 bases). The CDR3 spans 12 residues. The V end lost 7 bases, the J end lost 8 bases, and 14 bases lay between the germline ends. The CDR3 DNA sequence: TGTGCCAGCAAACGACAGCCCCTAGGCTACACCTTC. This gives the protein CASKRQPLGYTF.

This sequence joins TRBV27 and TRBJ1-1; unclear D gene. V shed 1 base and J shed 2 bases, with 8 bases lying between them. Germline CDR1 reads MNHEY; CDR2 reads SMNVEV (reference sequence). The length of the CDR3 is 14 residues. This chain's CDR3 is CASSLLEPNTEAFF. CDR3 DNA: TGTGCCAGCAGTTTATTGGAACCTAACACTGAAGCTTTCTTT.

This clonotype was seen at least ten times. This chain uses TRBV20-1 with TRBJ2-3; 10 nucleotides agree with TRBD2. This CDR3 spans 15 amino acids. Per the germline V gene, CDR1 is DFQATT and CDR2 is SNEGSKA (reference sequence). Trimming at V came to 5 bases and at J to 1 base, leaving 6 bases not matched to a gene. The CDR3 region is CSAPRTSGRTDTQYF. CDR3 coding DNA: TGCAGTGCTCCCCGGACTAGCGGACGCACAGATACGCAGTATTTT.

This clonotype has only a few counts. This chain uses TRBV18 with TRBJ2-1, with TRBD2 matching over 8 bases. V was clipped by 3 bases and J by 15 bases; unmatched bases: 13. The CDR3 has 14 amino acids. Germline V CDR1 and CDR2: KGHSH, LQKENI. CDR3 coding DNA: TGTGCCAGCTCACCTCTTGAACTAAGCGGGAGTTGGTTCTTC. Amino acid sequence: CASSPLELSGSWFF.

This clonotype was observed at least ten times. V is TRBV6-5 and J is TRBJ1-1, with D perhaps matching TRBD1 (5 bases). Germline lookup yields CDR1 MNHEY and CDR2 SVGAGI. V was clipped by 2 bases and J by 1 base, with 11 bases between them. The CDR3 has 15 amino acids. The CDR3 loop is CASSYTGTQNTEAFF. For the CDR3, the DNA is TGTGCCAGCAGTTACACCGGGACCCAGAACACTGAAGCTTTCTTT.

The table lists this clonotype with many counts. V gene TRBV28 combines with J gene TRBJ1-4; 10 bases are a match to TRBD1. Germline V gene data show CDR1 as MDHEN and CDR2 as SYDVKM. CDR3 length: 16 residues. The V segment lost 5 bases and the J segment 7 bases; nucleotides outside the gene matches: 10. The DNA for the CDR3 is TGTGCCAGCAGTCCCCGCCCCGGGACAGGGGTTGAAAAACTGTTTTTT. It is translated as CASSPRPGTGVEKLFF. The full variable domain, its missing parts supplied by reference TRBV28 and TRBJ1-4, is DVKVTQSSRYLVKRTGEKVFLECVQDMDHENMFWYRQDPGLGLRLIYFSYDVKMKEKGDIPEGYSVSREKKERFSLILESASTNQTSMYLCASSPRPGTGVEKLFFGSGTQLSVL.

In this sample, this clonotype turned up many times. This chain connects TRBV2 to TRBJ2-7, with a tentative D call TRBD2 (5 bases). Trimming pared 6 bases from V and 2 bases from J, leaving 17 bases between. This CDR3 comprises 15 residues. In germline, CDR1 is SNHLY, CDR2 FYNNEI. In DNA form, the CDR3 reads TGTGCCAGCAGCGACGGGGTGGTGGTTGCCTACGAGCAGTACTTC. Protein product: CASSDGVVVAYEQYF.

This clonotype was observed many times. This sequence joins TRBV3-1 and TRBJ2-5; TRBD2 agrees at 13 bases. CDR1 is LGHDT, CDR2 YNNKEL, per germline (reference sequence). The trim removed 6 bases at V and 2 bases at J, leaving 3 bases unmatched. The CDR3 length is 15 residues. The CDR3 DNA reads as TGTGCCAGCAGGCGACTAGCGGGAGGTCAAGAGACCCAGTACTTC. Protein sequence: CASRRLAGGQETQYF.

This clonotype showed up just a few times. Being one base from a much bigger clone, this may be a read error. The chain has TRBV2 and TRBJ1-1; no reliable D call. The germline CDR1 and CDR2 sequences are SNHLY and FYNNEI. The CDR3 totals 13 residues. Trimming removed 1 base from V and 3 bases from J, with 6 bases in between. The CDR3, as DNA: TGTGCCAGCAGTGAAGTCGTAGACACTGAAGCTTTCTTT. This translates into CASSEVVDTEAFF.

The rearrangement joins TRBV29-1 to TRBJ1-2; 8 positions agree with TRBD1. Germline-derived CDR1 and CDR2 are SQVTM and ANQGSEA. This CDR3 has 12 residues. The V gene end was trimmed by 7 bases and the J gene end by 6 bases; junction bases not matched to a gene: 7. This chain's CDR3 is CSGNTGGHGYTF. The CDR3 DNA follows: TGCAGCGGCAATACAGGGGGGCATGGCTACACCTTC.

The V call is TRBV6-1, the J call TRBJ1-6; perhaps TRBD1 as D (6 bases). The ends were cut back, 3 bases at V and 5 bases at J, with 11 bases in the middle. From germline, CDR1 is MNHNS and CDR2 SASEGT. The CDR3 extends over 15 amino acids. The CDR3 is CASSDGRGHNSPLHF. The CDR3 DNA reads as TGTGCCAGCAGTGACGGCAGGGGCCATAATTCACCCCTCCACTTT.

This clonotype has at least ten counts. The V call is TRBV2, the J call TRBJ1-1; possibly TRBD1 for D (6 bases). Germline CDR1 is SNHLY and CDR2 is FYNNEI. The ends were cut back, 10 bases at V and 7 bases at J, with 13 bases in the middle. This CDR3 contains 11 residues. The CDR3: CATRGAFEAFF. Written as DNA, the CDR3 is TGTGCCACTCGGGGGGCCTTTGAAGCTTTCTTT.

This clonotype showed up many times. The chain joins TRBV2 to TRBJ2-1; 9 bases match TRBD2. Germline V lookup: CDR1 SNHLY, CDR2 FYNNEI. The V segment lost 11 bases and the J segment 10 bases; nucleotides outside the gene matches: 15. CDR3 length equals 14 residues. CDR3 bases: TGTGCCGGGAAGGTTAGGCTAGCGGGGTCGGAGCAGTTCTTC. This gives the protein CAGKVRLAGSEQFF.

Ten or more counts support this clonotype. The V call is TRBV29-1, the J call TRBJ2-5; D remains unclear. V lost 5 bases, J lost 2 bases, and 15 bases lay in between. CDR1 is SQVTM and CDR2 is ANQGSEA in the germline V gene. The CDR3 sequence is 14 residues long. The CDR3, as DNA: TGCAGCGTTATCGGACGGGCGAAGCAAGAGACCCAGTACTTC. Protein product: CSVIGRAKQETQYF.

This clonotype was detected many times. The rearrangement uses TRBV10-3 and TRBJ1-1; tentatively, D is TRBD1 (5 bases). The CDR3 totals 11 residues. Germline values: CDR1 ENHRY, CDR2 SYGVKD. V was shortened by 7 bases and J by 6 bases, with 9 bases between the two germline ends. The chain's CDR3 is CAINSGSEAFF. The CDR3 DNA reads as TGTGCCATCAATTCAGGGTCTGAAGCTTTCTTT.

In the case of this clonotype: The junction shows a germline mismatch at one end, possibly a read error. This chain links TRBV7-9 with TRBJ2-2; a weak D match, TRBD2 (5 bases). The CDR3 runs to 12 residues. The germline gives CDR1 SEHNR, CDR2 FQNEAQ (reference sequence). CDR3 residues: CASSLRTGEPFF. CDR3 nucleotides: TGTGCCAGCAGCTTGAGGACCGGGGAGCCGTTTTTT.

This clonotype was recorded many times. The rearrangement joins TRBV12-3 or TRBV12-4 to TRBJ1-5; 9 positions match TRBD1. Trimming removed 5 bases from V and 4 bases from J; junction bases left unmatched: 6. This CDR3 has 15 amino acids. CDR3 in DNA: TGTGCCAGCAGTCCCCTGGGGACAGGGAATCAGCCCCAGCATTTT. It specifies CASSPLGTGNQPQHF.